These T cell receptor beta chains were read from a single sample in a study of blood T cell repertoires in COVID-19. Assay: immunoSEQ multiplex PCR; the TCRdb copy retains only in-frame clones and omits some. Of roughly 150,000 clones in the sample, roughly 93% were seen once. Material for sequencing was peripheral blood. The origin of the receptors is a man aged 18 to 35 with acute or convalescent COVID-19. The CDR3 runs from the conserved cysteine through the conserved F or W. D genes are given only for firm matches. Only part of the rows carry a size: once, few, many, or a class if the clone is expanded.

D gene,J gene,clone size,V gene,CDR3 length,CDR3 DNA,CDR3 protein
TRBD2,TRBJ2-1,-,TRBV7-9,16,TGTGCCAGCAGCTTGGGGGCTAGCGGGACTGGGAATGAGCAGTTCTTC,CASSLGASGTGNEQFF
-,TRBJ1-2,once,TRBV4-1,13,TGCGCCAGCAGCCAACGGGGGGTATATGGCTACACCTTC,CASSQRGVYGYTF
-,TRBJ2-2,few,TRBV5-1,15,TGCGCCTCCTACCCCGCGTCGATATCCTCCGGGGAGCTGTTTTTT,CASYPASISSGELFF
-,TRBJ2-1,-,TRBV25-1,15,TGTGCCAGCAGCTGGGGGGACCCTCCCTACAATGAGCAGTTCTTC,CASSWGDPPYNEQFF
-,TRBJ2-1,once,TRBV7-8,12,TGTGCCAGCAGCTTAGCGGTGGCTCAGCAGTTCTTC,CASSLAVAQQFF
TRBD1,TRBJ1-1,-,TRBV19,15,TGTGCCAGTAGTATAACCGGACAGGTGAACACTGAAGCTTTCTTT,CASSITGQVNTEAFF
-,TRBJ1-1,-,TRBV10-2,13,TGCGCCAGCAGCGAAGCCCGGAACACTGAAGCTTTCTTT,CASSEARNTEAFF
-,TRBJ1-1,-,TRBV5-1,18,TGCGCCAGCAGCTTTCATACAGGGAACGTAGGCTTGTTCACTGAAGCTTTCTTT,CASSFHTGNVGLFTEAFF
TRBD1,TRBJ2-5,-,TRBV5-1,15,TGCGCCAGCAGCTTGGCAGGGGGCCCCCTGGAGACCCAGTACTTC,CASSLAGGPLETQYF
-,TRBJ2-7,-,TRBV21-1,20,TGTGCCAGCAGCAAATTTGGGCGGGCGGGGGGCCCCTTGTCCTCCTACGAGCAGTACTTC,CASSKFGRAGGPLSSYEQYF
-,TRBJ1-1,-,TRBV9,14,TGTGCCAGCAGCGTAGGGAGTTTGAACACTGAAGCTTTCTTT,CASSVGSLNTEAFF
-,TRBJ1-2,-,TRBV6-5,11,TGTGCCAGCAGTTATCGGGGGGGCTACACCTTC,CASSYRGGYTF
TRBD1,TRBJ1-2,few,TRBV11-2,13,TGTGCCAGCAGCTCGGACAGGACCCATGGCTACACCTTC,CASSSDRTHGYTF